The clone carrying this T cell receptor (beta chain) occurred once. What it binds is not known. The data are from a study of T cell repertoires in cytomegalovirus infection. Across the whole study: Shared public TCR beta signatures pointed to both CMV infection and a matching HLA type. Study-level findings and limits: Of the TCR beta families, the public ones yielded a cumulative frequency that identified carriers of CMV plus the relevant HLA. Across the ex vivo response, the dominant clonotypes were HLA-C-restricted CMV-specific TCR beta clonotypes.

One entry per CDR3 protein results from TCRdb running MiXCR on the reads. The sample has about 490,000 distinct CDR3 sequences; around a quarter are singletons. The source material was PBMCs. This receptor was identified in a human donor in good health (CMV status not recorded). Some clones in this sample may be carry-over from other donors' samples.

CDR3 sequence (DNA): TGTGCCAGCAGAGCGGGGAGGAAGCGGGATAGTGCCGGGGAGCTGTTTTTT. Encoded protein: CASRAGRKRDSAGELFF. The rearrangement joins TRBV6-2 or TRBV6-3 to TRBJ2-2, with TRBD2 matching over 7 bases. Germline V lookup: CDR1 MNHEY, CDR2 SVGEGT. The CDR3 consists of 17 residues. Germline trimming cut 6 bases from V and 6 bases from J; bases unmatched to any gene: 16.